The 19 T cell receptor beta chains given below trace back to one sample, sequenced in a study of blood T cell repertoires in COVID-19. Assay used: immunoSEQ multiplex PCR; TCRdb lists only in-frame clones, some missing. This table holds tens of thousands of clones, about 86% found once. Sequencing used peripheral blood. These receptors were taken from a man aged 45-60 years with active COVID-19.

The rearrangement joins TRBV6-4 to TRBJ2-7, with 7 bases matching TRBD1. V lost 1 base and J lost 6; bases outside the gene matches: 18. Germline CDR1 is MRHNA and CDR2 is SNTAGT. The CDR3 contains 18 residues. Here the CDR3 DNA reads TGTGCCAGCAGTGACTTTTCCATACGGGACAGAGATAATACCGAGCAGTACTTC. The encoded protein is CASSDFSIRDRDNTEQYF.

This chain links TRBV3-1 (or the pseudogene TRBV3-2) with TRBJ2-5; TRBD1 matches 12 bases. This CDR3 contains 17 residues. The germline gives CDR1 LGHDT, CDR2 YNNKEL (reference sequence). The junction had 11 bases not matched to a gene; V was cut back by 4 bases and J by 5 bases. The CDR3 sequence: CASSLKTGTGGRETQYF. CDR3 coding DNA: TGTGCCAGCAGCCTCAAAACCGGGACAGGGGGCCGGGAGACCCAGTACTTC.

The rearrangement links TRBV3-1 (or the pseudogene TRBV3-2) to TRBJ1-2, with 7 bases lining up with TRBD1. Losses at the gene ends were 3 bases for V and 4 bases for J; bases not matched to a gene: 5. Germline CDR1 and CDR2: LGHDT and YNNKEL (reference sequence). The length of the CDR3 is 14 residues. CDR3 sequence (DNA): TGTGCCAGCAGCCAGGCTGGACAGGCCTATGGCTACACCTTC. Its protein is CASSQAGQAYGYTF.

This sequence joins TRBV24-1 and TRBJ2-3; D possibly corresponds to TRBD2 (6 bases). Between the trimmed V and J ends, which lost 6 bases and 2 bases, there was a span of 14 bases. The CDR3 spans 15 residues. Germline lookup yields CDR1 KGHDR and CDR2 SFDVKD. The CDR3 sequence: CATSLGGTSTDTQYF. CDR3 nucleotide sequence: TGTGCCACCAGTTTGGGGGGTACGTCCACAGATACGCAGTATTTT.

The J gene is TRBJ1-3, the V gene TRBV11-3, with D unclear. The ends were cut back, 5 bases at V and 8 bases at J, with 16 bases in the middle. Looked up from germline, CDR1 is SGHNT and CDR2 is YENEEA. There are 14 residues in the CDR3. CDR3 coding DNA: TGTGCCAGCAGCCCCGGGAATTGGCTCGACACCATATATTTT. As protein: CASSPGNWLDTIYF.

This clone was seen just once. The chain joins TRBV5-4 to TRBJ1-3; 10 bases match TRBD1. This CDR3 has 18 residues. Germline values: CDR1 SGHNT, CDR2 YYREEE (reference sequence). V gave up 3 bases and J gave up 0 bases; unmatched junction bases: 9. This CDR3 is CASSSRGQGPLSGNTIYF. DNA of the CDR3: TGTGCCAGCAGCTCGAGGGGACAGGGGCCCCTCTCTGGAAACACCATATATTTT.

V and J are TRBV30 and TRBJ2-7; D gene uncertain. The V end was cut by 3 bases, the J end by 5 bases, with 11 bases between. The germline V gene encodes CDR1 GTSNPN and CDR2 SVGIG (reference sequence). This CDR3 is 12 amino acids long. Here the CDR3 reads CAWRRSLDEQYV. The DNA for the CDR3 is TGTGCCTGGAGAAGAAGTTTAGACGAGCAGTACGTC.

V and J are TRBV6-5 and TRBJ2-5; tentatively, D is TRBD1 (6 bases). Trimming took 11 bases from V and 1 from J, leaving 11 bases between them. This CDR3 is 12 amino acids long. The germline CDR1 and CDR2 sequences are MNHEY and SVGAGI. This chain's CDR3 is CAAGTSQETQYF. CDR3 in DNA: TGTGCCGCTGGGACATCCCAAGAGACCCAGTACTTC.

This clone was seen a single time. The chain couples TRBV24-1 to TRBJ2-1; 10 bases are shared with TRBD1. The length of the CDR3 is 16 residues. Per the germline V gene, CDR1 is KGHDR and CDR2 is SFDVKD. Trimming at V came to 4 bases and at J to 0 bases, leaving 2 bases not matched to a gene. CDR3 region: CATSDRDRGSYNEQFF. In DNA, the CDR3 is TGTGCCACCAGTGACCGGGACAGGGGCTCCTACAATGAGCAGTTCTTC.

This chain joins TRBV4-2 and TRBJ2-5; 11 bases line up with TRBD2. The CDR3 covers 16 residues. V was pared by 2 bases and J by 3 bases, with 5 bases of the junction left unmatched. CDR1 and CDR2 from the germline V gene are LGHNA and YNFKEQ. CDR3 DNA: TGTGCCAGCAGCCAAACCGGGACTAGCGGCGAAGAGACCCAGTACTTC. This sequence encodes CASSQTGTSGEETQYF.

Only a few counts were recorded for this clone. In nucleotides, the CDR3 is TGTGCCAGCACACGACAGGGCTCCTACGAGCAGTACGTC. It encodes CASTRQGSYEQYV. This sequence joins TRBV11-2 and TRBJ2-7, with TRBD1 matching 7 bases. The V gene's germline CDR1 is SGHAT and CDR2 FQNNGV. After removal of 7 bases from V and 0 bases from J, the junction contained 3 bases not matched to a gene. This CDR3 has 13 residues.

The chain links TRBV2 to TRBJ2-2; 8 positions agree with TRBD1. Germline V gene data show CDR1 as SNHLY and CDR2 as FYNNEI. CDR3 size: 14 residues. The junction had 8 bases not matched to a gene; V was cut back by 8 bases and J by 6 bases. This chain's CDR3 is CASLKGGQAGELFF. In DNA, the CDR3 is TGTGCCAGCCTGAAGGGGGGACAGGCCGGGGAGCTGTTTTTT.

The chain combines TRBV7-2 with TRBJ2-7, with 9 bases aligning to TRBD1. Germline lookup yields CDR1 SGHTA and CDR2 FQGNSA. With V trimmed by 0 bases and J by 9 bases, 6 bases remained unmatched. CDR3 length: 14 amino acids. The DNA for the CDR3 is TGTGCCAGCAGCTTAGCGTATACAGGGGGCCGGCAGTACGTC. This codes for CASSLAYTGGRQYV.

The J gene is TRBJ1-2, the V gene TRBV7-9; TRBD1 agrees at 12 bases. Germline V CDR1 and CDR2: SEHNR, FQNEAQ (reference sequence). The length of the CDR3 is 16 residues. Germline trimming cut 1 base from V and 8 bases from J; bases unmatched to any gene: 8. For the CDR3, the DNA is TGTGCCAGCAGCTTAGAGTCACGGGACAGGGGGCAGGGCTACACCTTC. Translating gives CASSLESRDRGQGYTF.

This sequence joins TRBV5-1 and TRBJ2-3; D is unclear. Germline loops: CDR1 SGHRS, CDR2 YFSETQ. The CDR3 runs 14 residues. Trimming cost V 0 bases and J 6 bases, with 11 bases left between them. The DNA for the CDR3 is TGCGCCAGCAGCTTGGGAGGTCACGGGGATACGCAGTATTTT. Residues: CASSLGGHGDTQYF. Looking up the rest from reference TRBV5-1 and TRBJ2-3 gives the full variable domain: KAGVTQTPRYLIKTRGQQVTLSCSPISGHRSVSWYQQTPGQGLQFLFEYFSETQRNKGNFPGRFSGRQFSNSRSEMNVSTLELGDSALYLCASSLGGHGDTQYFGPGTRLTVL.

The chain uses TRBV5-1 and TRBJ2-1; 9 bases fit TRBD2. Trimming cost V 2 bases and J 6 bases; bases outside gene matches: 3. The V gene's germline CDR1 is SGHRS and CDR2 YFSETQ. This CDR3 is built from 14 residues. CDR3 loop: CASSLGGGANEQFF. CDR3 nucleotides: TGCGCCAGCAGCTTAGGCGGGGGGGCCAATGAGCAGTTCTTC.

The rearrangement uses TRBV11-2 and TRBJ1-2; 7 bases are shared with TRBD1. The ends lost 4 bases at V and 2 bases at J; junction bases unmatched: 10. The length of the CDR3 is 16 residues. CDR1 is SGHAT, CDR2 FQNNGV, per germline. CDR3 nucleotides: TGTGCCAGCAGCTCCCCCGGTGGCAGGGGGAACTATGGCTACACCTTC. It codes for CASSSPGGRGNYGYTF.

The chain combines TRBV11-2 with TRBJ1-4; 7 nucleotides align to TRBD1. This CDR3 contains 15 residues. J lost 5 bases, V lost 1 base, and 4 bases had no gene match. The V gene's germline CDR1 is SGHAT and CDR2 FQNNGV. CDR3 in DNA: TGTGCCAGCAGCTTAGCCCAGGGGGGAAATGAAAAACTGTTTTTT. Residues: CASSLAQGGNEKLFF. Combining the CDR3 with reference TRBV11-2 and TRBJ1-4 gives the whole variable domain EAGVAQSPRYKIIEKRQSVAFWCNPISGHATLYWYQQILGQGPKLLIQFQNNGVVDDSQLPKDRFSAERLKGVDSTLKIQPAKLEDSAVYLCASSLAQGGNEKLFFGSGTQLSVL.

The chain uses TRBV19 and TRBJ2-7; D might be TRBD2 (5 bases). The V gene's germline CDR1 is LNHDA and CDR2 SQIVND (reference sequence). The V gene lost 4 bases and the J gene lost 1 base, with 11 bases spanning the gap. This CDR3 is built from 14 residues. CDR3 in amino acids: CASSRQSGSYEQYF. CDR3 nucleotide sequence: TGTGCCAGTAGTAGACAAAGCGGTTCCTACGAGCAGTACTTC.